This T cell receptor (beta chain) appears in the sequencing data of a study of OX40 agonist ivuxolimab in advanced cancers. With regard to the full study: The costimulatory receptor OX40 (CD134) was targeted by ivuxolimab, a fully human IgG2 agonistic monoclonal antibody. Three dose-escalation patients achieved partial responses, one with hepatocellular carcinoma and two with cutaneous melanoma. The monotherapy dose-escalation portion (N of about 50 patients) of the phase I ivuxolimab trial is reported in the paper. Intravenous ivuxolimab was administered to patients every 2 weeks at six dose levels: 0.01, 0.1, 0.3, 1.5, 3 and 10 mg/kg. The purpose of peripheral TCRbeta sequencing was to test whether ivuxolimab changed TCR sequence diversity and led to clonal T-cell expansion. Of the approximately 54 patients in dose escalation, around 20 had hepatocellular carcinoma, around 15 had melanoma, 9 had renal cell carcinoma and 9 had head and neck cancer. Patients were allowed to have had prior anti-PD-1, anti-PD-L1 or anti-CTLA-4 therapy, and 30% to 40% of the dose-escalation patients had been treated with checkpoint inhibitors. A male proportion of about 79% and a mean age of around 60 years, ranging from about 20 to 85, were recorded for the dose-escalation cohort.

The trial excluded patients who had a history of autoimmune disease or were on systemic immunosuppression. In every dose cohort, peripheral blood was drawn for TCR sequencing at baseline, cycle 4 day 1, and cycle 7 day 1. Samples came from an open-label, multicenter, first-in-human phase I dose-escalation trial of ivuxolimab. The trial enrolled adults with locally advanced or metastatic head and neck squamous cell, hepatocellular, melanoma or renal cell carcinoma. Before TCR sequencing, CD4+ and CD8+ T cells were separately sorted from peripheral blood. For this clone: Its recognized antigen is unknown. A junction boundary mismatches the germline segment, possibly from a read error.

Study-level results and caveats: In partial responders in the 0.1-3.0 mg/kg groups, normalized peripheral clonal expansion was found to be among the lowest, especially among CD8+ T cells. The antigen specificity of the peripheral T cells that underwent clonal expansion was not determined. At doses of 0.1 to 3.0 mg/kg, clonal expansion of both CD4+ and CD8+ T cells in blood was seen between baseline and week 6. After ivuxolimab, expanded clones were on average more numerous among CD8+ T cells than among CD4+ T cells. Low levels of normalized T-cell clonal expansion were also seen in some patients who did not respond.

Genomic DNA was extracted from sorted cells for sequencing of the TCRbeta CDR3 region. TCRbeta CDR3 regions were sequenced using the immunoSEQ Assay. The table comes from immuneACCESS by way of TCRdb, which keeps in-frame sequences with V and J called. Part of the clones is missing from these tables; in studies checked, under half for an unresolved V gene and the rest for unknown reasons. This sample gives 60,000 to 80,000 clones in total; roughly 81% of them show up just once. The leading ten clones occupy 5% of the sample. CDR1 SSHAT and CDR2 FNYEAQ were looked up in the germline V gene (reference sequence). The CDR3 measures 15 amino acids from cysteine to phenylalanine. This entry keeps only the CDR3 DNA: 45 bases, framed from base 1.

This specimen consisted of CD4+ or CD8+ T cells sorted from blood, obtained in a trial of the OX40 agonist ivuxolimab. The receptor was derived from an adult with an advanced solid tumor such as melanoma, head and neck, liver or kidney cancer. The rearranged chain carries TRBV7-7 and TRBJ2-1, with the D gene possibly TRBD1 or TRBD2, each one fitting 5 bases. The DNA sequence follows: TGTGCTAGCAGCTCTGGGACCTGGGGGAACAATGAGCAGTTCTTC. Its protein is CASSSGTWGNNEQFF.